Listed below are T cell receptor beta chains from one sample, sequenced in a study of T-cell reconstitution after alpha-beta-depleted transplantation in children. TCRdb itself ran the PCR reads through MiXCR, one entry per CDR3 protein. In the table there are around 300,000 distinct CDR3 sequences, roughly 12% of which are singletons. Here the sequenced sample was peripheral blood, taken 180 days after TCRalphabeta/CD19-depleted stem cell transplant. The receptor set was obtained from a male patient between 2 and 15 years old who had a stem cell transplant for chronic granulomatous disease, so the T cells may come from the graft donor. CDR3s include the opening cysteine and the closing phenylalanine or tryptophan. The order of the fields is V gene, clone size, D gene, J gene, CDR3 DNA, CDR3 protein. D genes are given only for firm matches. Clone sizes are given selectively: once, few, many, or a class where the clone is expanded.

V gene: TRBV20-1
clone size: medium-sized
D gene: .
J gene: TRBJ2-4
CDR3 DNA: TGCAGTGCTCACACGGGGATAGCCAAAAACATTCAGTACTTC
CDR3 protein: CSAHTGIAKNIQYF

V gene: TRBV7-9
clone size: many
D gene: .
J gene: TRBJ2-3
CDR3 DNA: TGTGCCAGCAGCTTAGGGGGGCTACAGTCCACAGATACGCAGTATTTT
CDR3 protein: CASSLGGLQSTDTQYF

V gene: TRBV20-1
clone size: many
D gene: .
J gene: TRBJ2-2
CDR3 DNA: TGCAGTGCTCCATTCCCGGGCAGGGTCAACACCGGGGAGCTGTTTTTT
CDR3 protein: CSAPFPGRVNTGELFF

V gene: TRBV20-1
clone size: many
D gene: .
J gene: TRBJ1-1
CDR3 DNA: TGCACCGTGACGGGACCGACGAACACTGAAGCTTTCTTT
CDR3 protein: CTVTGPTNTEAFF

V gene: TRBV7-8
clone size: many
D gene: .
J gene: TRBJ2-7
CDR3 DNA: TGTGCCAGCAGCCCATGGGACAATACCTACGAGCAGTACTTC
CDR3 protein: CASSPWDNTYEQYF

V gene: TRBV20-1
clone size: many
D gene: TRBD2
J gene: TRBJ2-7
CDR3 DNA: TGCAGTGCTATAGCCTATCCCGGGACTAGCGGGGAAGACATCTTATACGAGCAGTACTTC
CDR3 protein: CSAIAYPGTSGEDILYEQYF

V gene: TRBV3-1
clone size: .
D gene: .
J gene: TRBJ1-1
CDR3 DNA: TGTGCCAGCAGCGGAAGCGTTTTCGGGAGGTACACTGAAGCTTTCTTT
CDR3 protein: CASSGSVFGRYTEAFF

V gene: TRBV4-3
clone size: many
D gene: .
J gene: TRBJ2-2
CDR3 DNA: TGCGCCAGCAGCCCCATAATGCCCGGGGAGCTGTTTTTT
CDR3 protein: CASSPIMPGELFF

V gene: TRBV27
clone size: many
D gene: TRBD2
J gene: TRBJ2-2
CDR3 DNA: TGTGCCAGCACTCGTAGCGGGAGCGGAAACACCGGGGAGCTGTTTTTT
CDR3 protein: CASTRSGSGNTGELFF

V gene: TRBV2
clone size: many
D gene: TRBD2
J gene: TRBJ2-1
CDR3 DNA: TGTGCCAGCAGACCATCCACTCTCATAGCGGGTTCGAATGAGCAGTTCTTC
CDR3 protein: CASRPSTLIAGSNEQFF

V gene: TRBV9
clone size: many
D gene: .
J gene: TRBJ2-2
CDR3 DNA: TGTGCCAGCAGCGTCGCGGGTCTGGCCGGGGAGCTGTTTTTT
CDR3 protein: CASSVAGLAGELFF

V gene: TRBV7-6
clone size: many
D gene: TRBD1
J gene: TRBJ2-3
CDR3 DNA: TGTGCCAGCAGCTTATCTAGGCAGGGGGCGGGCACAGATACGCAGTATTTT
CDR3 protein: CASSLSRQGAGTDTQYF

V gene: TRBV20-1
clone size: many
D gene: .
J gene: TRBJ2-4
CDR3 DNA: TGCAGTGCTAGAATATTTGCGGACTTTCTAGCCAAAAACATTCAGTACTTC
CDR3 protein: CSARIFADFLAKNIQYF

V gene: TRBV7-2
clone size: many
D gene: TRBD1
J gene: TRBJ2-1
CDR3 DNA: TGTGCCAGCAGCGTCGGGGACAGTACCTACAATGAGCAGTTCTTC
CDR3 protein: CASSVGDSTYNEQFF

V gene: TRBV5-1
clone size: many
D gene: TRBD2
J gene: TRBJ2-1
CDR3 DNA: TGCGCCAGCAGCTCGAGGACTAGCGGGAGAGGGGGCTCCTACAATGAGCAGTTCTTC
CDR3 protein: CASSSRTSGRGGSYNEQFF

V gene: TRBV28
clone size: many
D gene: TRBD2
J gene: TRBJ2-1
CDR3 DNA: TGTGCCAGCAGGGCAGGACTAGCGGGGTGGTACAATGAGCAGTTCTTC
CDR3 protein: CASRAGLAGWYNEQFF

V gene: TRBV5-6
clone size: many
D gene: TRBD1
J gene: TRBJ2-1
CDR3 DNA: TGTGCCAGCGGACAGGGGGCCTTCCCGGGCAACGATGAGCAGTTCTTC
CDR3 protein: CASGQGAFPGNDEQFF

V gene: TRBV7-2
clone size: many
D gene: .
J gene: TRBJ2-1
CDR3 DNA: TGTGCCAGCAGCTACCCAAGCAGGGTAGGGGGGAGAAGGAATGAGCAGTTCTTC
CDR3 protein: CASSYPSRVGGRRNEQFF

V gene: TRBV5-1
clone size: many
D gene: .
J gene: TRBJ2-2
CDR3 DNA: TGCGCCAGCAGCATGCTGCCCGGGGAGCTGTTTTTT
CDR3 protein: CASSMLPGELFF

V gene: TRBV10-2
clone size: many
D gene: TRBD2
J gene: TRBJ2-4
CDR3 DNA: TGCGCCAGCAGTGAGGGGACTAGCGGGAGTGACATTCAGTACTTC
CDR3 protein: CASSEGTSGSDIQYF

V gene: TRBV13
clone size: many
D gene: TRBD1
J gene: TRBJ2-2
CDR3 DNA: TGTGCCAGCAGCTTGATACCGGGGACAGGGGGCCTCGCGAACACCGGGGAGCTGTTTTTT
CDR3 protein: CASSLIPGTGGLANTGELFF

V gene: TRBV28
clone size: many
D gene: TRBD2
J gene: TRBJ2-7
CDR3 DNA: TGTGCCAGCAGGGGGGACCCAAGAGCGGGAGTTTCCTACGAGCAGTACTTC
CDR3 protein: CASRGDPRAGVSYEQYF

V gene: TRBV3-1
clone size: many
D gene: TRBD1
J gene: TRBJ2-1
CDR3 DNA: TGTGCCAGCAGCCGGACAGGGCGCTCCTACAATGAGCAGTTCTTC
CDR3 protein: CASSRTGRSYNEQFF

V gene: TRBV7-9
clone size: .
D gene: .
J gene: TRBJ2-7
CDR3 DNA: TGTGCCAGCAGCTTCACCCGGGACGGCTACGAGCAGTACTTC
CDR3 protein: CASSFTRDGYEQYF

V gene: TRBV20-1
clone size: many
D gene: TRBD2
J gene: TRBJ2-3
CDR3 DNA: TGCAGTGCCAGATTCGTAGCGGGGGGGTCAGATACGCAGTATTTT
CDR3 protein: CSARFVAGGSDTQYF

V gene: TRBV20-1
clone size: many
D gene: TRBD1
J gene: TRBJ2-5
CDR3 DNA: TGCAGCCCTGACAGGGTGGAGACCCAGTACTTC
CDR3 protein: CSPDRVETQYF

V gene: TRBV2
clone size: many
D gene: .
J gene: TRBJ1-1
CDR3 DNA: TGTGCCAGCAATGGGCACATGAACACTGAAGCTTTCTTT
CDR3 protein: CASNGHMNTEAFF

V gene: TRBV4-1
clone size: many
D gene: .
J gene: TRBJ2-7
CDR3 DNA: TGCGCCAGCAGCCAAGCCCCCGGGACACCGCCCTACGAGCAGTACTTC
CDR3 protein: CASSQAPGTPPYEQYF

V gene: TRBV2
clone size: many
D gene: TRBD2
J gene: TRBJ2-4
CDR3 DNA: TGTGCCAGCAGGACTAGCGGGAGAGACATTCAGTACTTC
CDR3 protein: CASRTSGRDIQYF

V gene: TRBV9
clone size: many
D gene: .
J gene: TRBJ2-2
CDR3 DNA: TGTGCCAGCAGCGTAGGGGTAGGGCCCAACACCGGGGAGCTGTTTTTT
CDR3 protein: CASSVGVGPNTGELFF

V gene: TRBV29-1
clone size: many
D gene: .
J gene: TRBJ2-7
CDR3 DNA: TGCAGCGTTGAAGAGAAGGGTTACACCTACGAGCAGTACTTC
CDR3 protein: CSVEEKGYTYEQYF

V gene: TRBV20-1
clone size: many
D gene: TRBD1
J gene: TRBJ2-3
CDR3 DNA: TGCAGTGCTAGAACGGGGGGACAGGGGGGGACAGATACGCAGTATTTT
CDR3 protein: CSARTGGQGGTDTQYF

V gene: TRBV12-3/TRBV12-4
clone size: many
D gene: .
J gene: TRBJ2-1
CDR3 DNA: TGTGCCAGCACCACCGTCGACATGGGCCAGTTCTTC
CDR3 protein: CASTTVDMGQFF

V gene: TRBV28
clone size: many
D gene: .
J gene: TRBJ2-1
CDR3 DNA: TGTGCCAGCAGTTTTTTGGGCGGGCACAATGAGCAGTTCTTC
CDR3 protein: CASSFLGGHNEQFF

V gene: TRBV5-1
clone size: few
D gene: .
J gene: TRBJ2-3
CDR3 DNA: TGCGCCAGCAGGATTGCCCCCGGGCAGGGAATAGATACGCAGTATTTT
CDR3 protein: CASRIAPGQGIDTQYF

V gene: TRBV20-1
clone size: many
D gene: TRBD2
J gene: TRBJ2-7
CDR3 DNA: TGCAGTGGGGGCGTCGCGGGAGCTGAACCCCCCGAGCAGTACTTC
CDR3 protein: CSGGVAGAEPPEQYF